Listed here are 25 T cell receptor beta chains from one sample, sequenced in a study of beta chain features in type 1 diabetes. What was sequenced were expressed TCRB transcripts, since all of the isolated RNA had been reverse transcribed. Profiling relied on immunoSEQ multiplex PCR, and the TCRdb table lists in-frame clones only, not all of them. The sample consists of fewer than 200,000 clones, around an eighth of them appearing once. Sequenced sample: central memory CD4+ T cells from blood. All receptors come from a woman aged 18-30 years in good health.

This rearrangement joins TRBV11-2 to TRBJ1-2, with 9 bases lining up with TRBD1. CDR3 length: 13 residues. Germline CDR1 is SGHAT and CDR2 is FQNNGV. V gave up 4 bases and J gave up 7 bases; unmatched junction bases: 4. CDR3 residues: CASSSGQGPGYTF. The DNA of the CDR3 is TGTGCCAGCAGCTCGGGACAGGGACCTGGCTACACCTTC.

This clone turned up a few times. The chain employs TRBV28 and TRBJ1-5, with 9 bases fitting TRBD1. Germline CDR1 is MDHEN and CDR2 is SYDVKM. This CDR3 spans 15 amino acids. J was trimmed by 2 bases and V by 5 bases; bases with no gene match: 4. CDR3 coding DNA: TGTGCCAGCAGTACACAGGGGGCAGGCAATCAGCCCCAGCATTTT. This encodes CASSTQGAGNQPQHF.

The chain links TRBV5-6 to TRBJ1-2; no clear D gene. Germline CDR1 reads SGHDT; CDR2 reads YYEEEE. The CDR3 is made up of 14 amino acids. The V end was cut by 2 bases, the J end by 2 bases, with 10 bases between. The CDR3 is CASSFGRRNYGYTF. The CDR3 region has the DNA TGTGCCAGCAGCTTCGGACGGAGGAACTATGGCTACACCTTC.

This clone was observed at least ten times. This chain uses TRBV10-3 with TRBJ2-7; TRBD1 matches at 10 bases. CDR1 and CDR2 from the germline V gene are ENHRY and SYGVKD. V gave up 9 bases and J gave up 2 bases; unmatched junction bases: 10. The CDR3 is 15 residues long. The CDR3 is CAMGQGPLSTYEQYF. For the CDR3, the DNA is TGTGCCATGGGACAGGGGCCTCTTTCAACCTACGAGCAGTACTTC.

CDR3 protein: CASSPRLAGVNEQFF. In DNA, the CDR3 is TGTGCCAGCAGTCCTCGACTAGCGGGAGTTAATGAGCAGTTCTTC. The V call is TRBV2, the J call TRBJ2-1, with TRBD2 matching over 12 bases. This CDR3 is built from 15 residues. Germline assignment: CDR1 SNHLY and CDR2 FYNNEI. The J segment lost 7 bases and the V segment lost 5 bases, leaving 6 bases of the junction unmatched.

This clone was detected a few times. The genes are TRBV6-6 and TRBJ2-5, with D possibly matching TRBD2 (5 bases). Trimming cost V 9 bases and J 1 base, with 12 bases left between them. Germline values: CDR1 MNHNY, CDR2 SVGAGI (reference sequence). This CDR3 has 13 amino acids. The CDR3 sequence is CASRRSLQETQYF. DNA of the CDR3: TGTGCCAGTCGGAGGTCCCTCCAAGAGACCCAGTACTTC.

The V and J genes are TRBV7-2 and TRBJ1-2; a weak D match, TRBD1 (5 bases). Deletions cut 2 bases from V and 3 bases from J, with 16 bases between. CDR1 SGHTA and CDR2 FQGNSA come from the germline V gene. This CDR3 has 16 amino acids. CDR3 bases: TGTGCCAGCAGCTTAAGCCAGGGTATAGATTACTATGGCTACACCTTC. Translated: CASSLSQGIDYYGYTF.

The sample holds a few counts of this clone. The chain has TRBV7-8 and TRBJ2-2; possible D gene TRBD1, 5 bases. Per the germline V gene, CDR1 is SGHVS and CDR2 is FQNEAQ. The CDR3 has 15 residues. V gave up 1 base and J gave up 5 bases, with 11 bases separating them. The CDR3 loop reads CASSLGGSRTGELFF. CDR3 coding DNA: TGTGCCAGCAGCTTAGGGGGCTCGAGAACCGGGGAGCTGTTTTTT.

The chain couples TRBV27 to TRBJ1-1, with 9 nucleotides matching TRBD1. From germline, CDR1 is MNHEY and CDR2 SMNVEV (reference sequence). The CDR3 length is 14 residues. J was trimmed by 4 bases and V by 6 bases; bases with no gene match: 6. The CDR3 sequence: CASRGTGLITEAFF. CDR3 DNA sequence: TGTGCCAGCAGAGGGACAGGGTTGATCACTGAAGCTTTCTTT.

The gene calls are TRBV6-5 and TRBJ2-1, with a tentative D call TRBD2 (6 bases). This CDR3 comprises 16 residues. Germline CDR1 is MNHEY and CDR2 is SVGAGI. V lost 4 bases, J lost 4 bases, and 17 bases lay in between. For the CDR3, the DNA is TGTGCCAGCAGTTCAGGCGGGACGGGAACGTACAATGAGCAGTTCTTC. Its protein product is CASSSGGTGTYNEQFF.

This clone has a handful of counts. The CDR3 region has the DNA TGTGCCAGCAGTGGGAGGGACAGAGCCTATGGCTACACCTTC. This sequence encodes CASSGRDRAYGYTF. V gene TRBV25-1 combines with J gene TRBJ1-2; 7 positions agree with TRBD1. V was clipped by 4 bases and J by 4 bases; unmatched bases: 6. Germline V CDR1 and CDR2: MGHDK, SYGVNS. The CDR3 contains 14 residues.

This clone has only a few counts. The genes are TRBV11-3 and TRBJ2-7, with D tentatively TRBD2 (5 bases). Germline CDR1 and CDR2: SGHNT and YENEEA. The germline V and J ends were trimmed by 4 bases and 3 bases, with 13 bases remaining between them. The CDR3 length is 14 residues. CDR3 in amino acids: CASSSGGSDYEQYF. CDR3 sequence (DNA): TGTGCCAGCAGCTCCGGAGGATCAGACTACGAGCAGTACTTC.

This clone was picked up a small number of times. The V and J genes are TRBV10-3 and TRBJ1-4; possible D gene TRBD1, 5 bases. Germline CDR1 and CDR2: ENHRY and SYGVKD. Between the trimmed V and J ends, which lost 2 bases and 8 bases, there was a span of 15 bases. The CDR3 is 15 residues long. CDR3 in DNA: TGTGCCATCAGTGAGAACGGGGGAGGACGCGAAAAACTGTTTTTT. Amino acid sequence: CAISENGGGREKLFF.

The genes are TRBV5-5 and TRBJ2-3, with 9 bases fitting TRBD2. The CDR3 has 16 amino acids. The J segment lost 1 base and the V segment lost 4 bases, leaving 7 bases of the junction unmatched. The V gene's germline CDR1 is SGHKS and CDR2 YYEKEE (reference sequence). In DNA, the CDR3 is TGTGCCAGCAGCGCCCAACGGACTAGCGGCACAGATACGCAGTATTTT. This sequence encodes CASSAQRTSGTDTQYF.

The V call is TRBV16, the J call TRBJ2-1; TRBD2 matches at 7 bases. CDR1 is KGHSY and CDR2 is FQNENV in the germline V gene. Trimming removed 4 bases from V and 2 bases from J; junction bases left unmatched: 8. The CDR3 is made up of 16 amino acids. The DNA for the CDR3 is TGTGCCAGCAGCCCCCCTTGGCGGGAGCCCTACAATGAGCAGTTCTTC. This translates into CASSPPWREPYNEQFF. The full variable domain, its missing parts supplied by reference TRBV16 and TRBJ2-1, is GEEVAQTPKHLVRGEGQKAKLYCAPIKGHSYVFWYQQVLKNEFKFLISFQNENVFDETGMPKERFSAKCLPNSPCSLEIQATKLEDSAVYFCASSPPWREPYNEQFFGPGTRLTVL.

The V gene is TRBV18, the J gene TRBJ2-1; TRBD1 matches at 7 bases. This CDR3 has 15 amino acids. The germline V gene has CDR1 KGHSH and CDR2 LQKENI. With 5 bases clipped from V and 0 bases from J, the junction kept 4 bases outside the gene matches. The CDR3 reads CASSIDRVSYNEQFF. In DNA form, the CDR3 reads TGTGCCAGCTCAATCGACAGGGTCTCCTACAATGAGCAGTTCTTC.

This clone was detected only a few times. The chain has TRBV27 and TRBJ2-1; 10 bases agree with TRBD2. V trimming: 5 bases; J trimming: 4 bases; junction bases outside the gene matches: 11. The germline gives CDR1 MNHEY, CDR2 SMNVEV (reference sequence). The CDR3 runs to 17 residues. This CDR3 reads CASSASQREGLYNEQFF. CDR3 bases: TGTGCCAGCAGTGCTTCCCAGCGGGAGGGCCTGTACAATGAGCAGTTCTTC.

CDR3 in DNA: TGTGCCAGCAGCCCTCGGGCGGGAGAAGGCGAGCAGTACTTC. Translation gives CASSPRAGEGEQYF. The J gene is TRBJ2-7, the V gene TRBV9; TRBD2 agrees at 7 bases. V lost 4 bases and J lost 6; bases outside the gene matches: 10. Germline lookup yields CDR1 SGDLS and CDR2 YYNGEE. CDR3 length equals 14 residues.

The J gene is TRBJ2-3, the V gene TRBV9, with TRBD1 matching 8 bases. The CDR3 has 16 amino acids. Unmatched junction bases numbered 10, after V lost 4 bases and J lost 3 bases. Germline CDR1 is SGDLS and CDR2 is YYNGEE. The DNA for the CDR3 is TGTGCCAGCAGCACCCGTCACAGGGGGGATACAGATACGCAGTATTTT. It encodes CASSTRHRGDTDTQYF.

The rearrangement uses TRBV4-1 and TRBJ1-2; D unresolved. Trimming left V 0 bases short and J 3 bases short, with 5 bases between. The germline gives CDR1 MGHRA, CDR2 YSYEKL. The CDR3 consists of 13 residues. DNA for the CDR3: TGCGCCAGCAGCCAAGATCAGTACTATGGCTACACCTTC. Its translation: CASSQDQYYGYTF.

This clone came up a few times. The rearrangement joins TRBV28 to TRBJ2-1, with 8 bases fitting TRBD2. V shed 3 bases, J shed 7 bases, and the junction held 5 bases outside the gene matches. Looked up from germline, CDR1 is MDHEN and CDR2 is SYDVKM. The CDR3 runs to 14 residues. CDR3: CASSFGTSVNEQFF. CDR3 in DNA: TGTGCCAGCAGTTTCGGGACTAGTGTAAATGAGCAGTTCTTC.

This clone was detected only a few times. The chain is built from TRBV7-2 and TRBJ2-1, with 12 bases identical to TRBD2. Germline V lookup: CDR1 SGHTA, CDR2 FQGNSA. Trimming took 7 bases from V and 6 from J; bases not matched to a gene: 4. CDR3 length: 14 residues. The DNA of the CDR3 is TGTGCCAGCAAACAGACTAGCGGGAGCAATGAGCAGTTCTTC. Its protein is CASKQTSGSNEQFF.

V gene TRBV11-1 combines with J gene TRBJ1-1; D is ambiguous. V was trimmed by 1 base and J by 3 bases, leaving 6 bases between them. The CDR3 extends over 13 amino acids. Germline V gene lookup returns CDR1 SGHAT and CDR2 FQDESV (reference sequence). CDR3 bases: TGTGCCAGCAGCTTAGAGGAGTACACTGAAGCTTTCTTT. Translation: CASSLEEYTEAFF.

The chain recombines TRBV5-1 with TRBJ2-1; 9 bases align to TRBD1. CDR3 length: 16 residues. Trimming at V came to 3 bases and at J to 0 bases, leaving 4 bases not matched to a gene. Germline CDR1 SGHRS, CDR2 YFSETQ. CDR3 nucleotides: TGCGCCAGCAGCTCACAGGGGGCTAGCTCCTACAATGAGCAGTTCTTC. Its protein product is CASSSQGASSYNEQFF. The full variable domain, rest sourced from reference TRBV5-1 and TRBJ2-1, is KAGVTQTPRYLIKTRGQQVTLSCSPISGHRSVSWYQQTPGQGLQFLFEYFSETQRNKGNFPGRFSGRQFSNSRSEMNVSTLELGDSALYLCASSSQGASSYNEQFFGPGTRLTVL.

This clone was observed a few times. This chain uses TRBV7-3 with TRBJ2-1; 9 nucleotides match TRBD2. Trimming at V came to 1 base and at J to 5 bases, leaving 6 bases not matched to a gene. Germline-derived CDR1 and CDR2 are SGHTA and FQGTGA. The CDR3 covers 16 residues. CDR3 bases: TGTGCCAGCAGCTTAAGTCGAATAGCGGGAGACAATGAGCAGTTCTTC. Translated, it gives CASSLSRIAGDNEQFF.